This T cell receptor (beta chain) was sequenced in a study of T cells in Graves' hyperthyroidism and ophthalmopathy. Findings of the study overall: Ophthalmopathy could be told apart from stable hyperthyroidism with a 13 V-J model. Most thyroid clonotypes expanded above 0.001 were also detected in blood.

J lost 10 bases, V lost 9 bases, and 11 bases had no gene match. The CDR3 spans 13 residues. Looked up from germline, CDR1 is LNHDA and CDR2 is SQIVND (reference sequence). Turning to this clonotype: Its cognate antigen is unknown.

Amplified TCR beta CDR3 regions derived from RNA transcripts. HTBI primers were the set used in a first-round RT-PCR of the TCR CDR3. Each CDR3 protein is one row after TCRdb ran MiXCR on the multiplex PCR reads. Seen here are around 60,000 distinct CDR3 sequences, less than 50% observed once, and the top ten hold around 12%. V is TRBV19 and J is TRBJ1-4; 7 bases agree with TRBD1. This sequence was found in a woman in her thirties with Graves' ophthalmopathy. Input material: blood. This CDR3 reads CASYGTAAGKLFF. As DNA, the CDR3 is TGTGCCAGCTACGGGACAGCTGCTGGAAAACTGTTTTTT.